Listed below are T cell receptor beta chains from one sample, sequenced in a study of blood T cells in healthy people across ages. TCRdb ran MiXCR on the 5' RACE reads and lists one entry per CDR3 protein. The sample contains about 800,000 distinct CDR3 sequences, roughly 25% of which appear only once. This sample was also put to use in a study of T cells of mothers and their children.

Material: blood. The receptor source for this set is a boy between 10 and 17 years old in good health. Each CDR3 is given with its conserved first and last residue. A D gene is named only where the DNA matches it firmly. Clone size is stated in some rows and not others, as once, few, many or a class when expanded.

few,TRBJ1-6,TRBD1,TRBV6-1,CASRETGGLDNSPLHF,TGTGCCAGCAGGGAGACAGGGGGCCTCGATAATTCACCCCTCCACTTT
few,TRBJ2-6,.,TRBV14,CASSQHVQGWQAGANVLTF,TGTGCCAGCAGCCAGCACGTACAGGGTTGGCAAGCTGGGGCCAACGTCCTGACTTTC
few,TRBJ1-4,.,TRBV6-6,CASSSPGVWDEKLFF,TGTGCCAGCAGTTCACCCGGTGTCTGGGATGAAAAACTGTTTTTT
.,TRBJ2-5,.,TRBV12-3/TRBV12-4,CASSPGTRQTQYF,TGTGCCAGCAGTCCCGGGACCCGGCAGACCCAGTACTTC
.,TRBJ2-3,TRBD1,TRBV28,CASSLDREGVPDTQYF,TGTGCCAGCAGTCTAGACAGGGAAGGAGTCCCAGATACGCAGTATTTT
few,TRBJ2-3,.,TRBV11-2,CASSLTPDTETQYF,TGTGCCAGCAGCTTAACACCAGACACGGAGACGCAGTATTTT
.,TRBJ2-3,TRBD2,TRBV7-8,CASSFHQAGVGDTQYF,TGTGCCAGCAGCTTCCACCAAGCGGGAGTGGGAGATACGCAGTATTTT
.,TRBJ2-5,TRBD2,TRBV20-1,CSARDRTSLRETQYF,TGCAGTGCTAGAGATCGGACTAGCCTTAGAGAGACCCAGTACTTC
few,TRBJ1-1,TRBD1,TRBV28,CASSPHLVQGGF,TGTGCCAGCAGTCCCCACCTCGTCCAGGGGGGGTTT
.,TRBJ2-2,.,TRBV3-1,CASSQENFFTGELFF,TGTGCCAGCAGCCAAGAAAACTTTTTCACCGGGGAGCTGTTTTTT
few,TRBJ1-6,.,TRBV10-2,CASSDPAPKDSPLHF,TGCGCCAGCAGTGACCCTGCCCCCAAGGATTCACCCCTCCACTTT
few,TRBJ1-3,.,TRBV7-2,CASSPRTASSGNTIYF,TGTGCCAGCAGCCCCCGGACGGCGAGCTCTGGAAACACCATATATTTT
few,TRBJ2-5,TRBD1,TRBV7-9,CASSLRQGVETQYF,TGTGCCAGCAGCTTAAGACAGGGCGTAGAGACCCAGTACTTC
.,TRBJ2-7,.,TRBV12-3/TRBV12-4,CASSFTPLPYEQYF,TGTGCCAGCAGTTTCACCCCTCTCCCCTACGAGCAGTACTTC
.,TRBJ1-2,.,TRBV11-2,CASSLGKGLLVF,TGTGCCAGCAGCTTAGGGAAAGGGCTGCTTGTCTTC
once,TRBJ2-5,.,TRBV27,CASSYQGDLETQYF,TGTGCCAGCAGTTACCAAGGGGATTTAGAGACCCAGTACTTC
.,TRBJ2-7,.,TRBV9,CASSVDSLAYEQYF,TGTGCCAGCAGCGTAGATTCTCTTGCCTACGAGCAGTACTTC
.,TRBJ1-4,.,TRBV4-3,CASSPRHAPGKLFF,TGCGCCAGCAGCCCAAGACACGCTCCCGGAAAACTGTTTTTT
.,TRBJ2-7,.,TRBV20-1,CSASSGINYEQYF,TGCAGTGCTAGCTCCGGGATCAACTACGAGCAGTACTTC
few,TRBJ2-3,.,TRBV4-1,CASSQDEAYTDTQYF,TGCGCCAGCAGCCAAGATGAGGCTTACACAGATACGCAGTATTTT
many,TRBJ2-7,.,TRBV29-1,CSVKAGLSYEQYF,TGCAGCGTGAAAGCGGGCCTCTCCTACGAGCAGTACTTC
few,TRBJ2-2,TRBD1,TRBV7-9,CASGDRTGELFF,TGTGCCAGCGGGGACAGGACCGGGGAGCTGTTTTTT
.,TRBJ2-4,TRBD2,TRBV6-2/TRBV6-3,CASSYVGSGVSIQYF,TGTGCCAGCAGTTACGTCGGGAGCGGGGTGAGCATTCAGTACTTC
.,TRBJ2-1,TRBD2,TRBV2,CASSEQLAGANEQFF,TGTGCCAGCAGTGAACAACTAGCGGGGGCCAATGAGCAGTTCTTC
many,TRBJ2-5,.,TRBV10-3,CAIGRQEQETQYF,TGTGCCATCGGAAGACAGGAACAAGAGACCCAGTACTTC
many,TRBJ2-3,TRBD2,TRBV7-3,CASSPTSGSTDTQYF,TGTGCCAGCAGCCCTACTAGCGGGAGCACAGATACGCAGTATTTT
few,TRBJ1-1,TRBD1,TRBV29-1,CSVHLQGGNTEAFF,TGCAGCGTTCACCTACAGGGGGGGAACACTGAAGCTTTCTTT
few,TRBJ1-2,.,TRBV28,CASRVGGGYTF,TGTGCCAGCAGGGTGGGAGGTGGCTACACCTTC
.,TRBJ2-7,.,TRBV5-1,CASSPGGAPVQYF,TGCGCCAGCAGCCCGGGCGGGGCTCCAGTGCAGTACTTC
.,TRBJ2-4,TRBD2,TRBV5-6,CASSFTGGENIQYF,TGTGCCAGCAGCTTTACGGGGGGGGAAAACATTCAGTACTTC